The clone carrying this TCR beta chain was observed at least ten times. Its antigen is unidentified. The data originate from a study of breast tumors, draining lymph nodes, adjacent tissues. Notes on the study in general: Tumor repertoires ranked between lymph nodes and nontumor tissue in diversity, with V and J gene preferences. The lymph node origin of tumor T cells was framed as consistent with a hypothesis, not demonstrated.

TCRdb re-analysed the multiplex PCR reads in MiXCR, keeping a single row per CDR3 protein. The repertoire consists of approximately 130,000 distinct CDR3 sequences, with about 20% occurring once and the leading ten covering roughly 2%. Trimming took off 0 bases at V and 4 bases at J, with 1 base between the two ends. Germline values: CDR1 LNHDA, CDR2 SQIVND (reference sequence). The CDR3 contains 11 residues. Breast cancer patients provided tissue from their axillary draining lymph nodes. What was sequenced was axillary lymph node tissue. The V call is TRBV19, the J call TRBJ2-7, with D unresolved. The receptor comes from a female donor with breast cancer. Some clones in this sample may be carry-over from other donors' samples. This CDR3 reads CASSIEYEQYF. CDR3 nucleotides: TGTGCCAGTAGTATAGAATACGAGCAGTACTTC. The full variable domain, completed using reference TRBV19 and TRBJ2-7, is DGGITQSPKYLFRKEGQNVTLSCEQNLNHDAMYWYRQDPGQGLRLIYYSQIVNDFQKGDIAEGYSVSREKKESFPLTVTSAQKNPTAFYLCASSIEYEQYFGPGTRLTVT.